This T cell receptor beta chain derives from a study of T cells in Graves' hyperthyroidism and ophthalmopathy. This CDR3 spans 15 amino acids. V trimming: 3 bases; J trimming: 6 bases; junction bases outside the gene matches: 5. There were TCR beta CDR3 regions amplified from RNA transcripts. Initially, a first-round RT-PCR of the TCR CDR3 employed the HTBI primer set. TCRdb re-called the multiplex PCR reads through MiXCR, storing one row per CDR3 protein. This sample has around 600,000 distinct CDR3 sequences, with approximately 15% found just once. This clonotype has at least ten counts. The source is a woman between 18 and 29 years old with Graves' ophthalmopathy. The chain recombines TRBV12-3 or TRBV12-4 with TRBJ2-2; 9 positions agree with TRBD1. Material: blood. The CDR3 here is CASSFWTGVAGELFF. The CDR3 DNA follows: TGTGCCAGCAGTTTTTGGACAGGGGTCGCCGGGGAGCTGTTTTTT.